A single sample gave rise to the 8 T cell receptor beta chains below, sequenced in a study of T cells after yellow fever vaccination (dated by TCRdb to 2018 to 2020). Sample treatment or condition, as interpreted from the label and publication: live attenuated yellow fever vaccine strain. The library was prepared using 5' RACE. This sample was sequenced with an Illumina NovaSeq 6000. The public reads were run again by TCRdb, first through fastp at Q25 and then through MiXCR, and only productive beta chains were kept. Here each entry gathers all rows of one CDR3 protein and keeps the most common genes and DNA. This sample comprises about 330,000 distinct CDR3 sequences, roughly 4% of them detected only once. 20% to 25% of the sample belongs to the ten largest clones. The sample in question was PBMCs, obtained 5 days after the yellow fever booster vaccination. Receptors originate from a man between 18 and 35 years old who received the YFV17D yellow fever vaccine.

This clonotype occurred a few times. This chain connects TRBV12-3 or TRBV12-4 to TRBJ1-2, with 7 bases that match TRBD1. This CDR3 is built from 14 residues. The ends lost 2 bases at V and 4 bases at J; junction bases unmatched: 4. The CDR3 DNA is TGTGCCAGCAGTTTACAGGGGGGTATCTATGGCTACACCTTC. Its protein product is CASSLQGGIYGYTF.

This clonotype was found a few times. This chain links TRBV18 with TRBJ1-2; D uncertain. CDR3 length: 14 amino acids. Germline CDR1 and CDR2: KGHSH and LQKENI. V gave up 3 bases and J gave up 6 bases, with 14 bases separating them. CDR3 DNA: TGTGCCAGCTCACCGTTGGCAGCGACCCATGGCTACACCTTC. It encodes CASSPLAATHGYTF.

This chain joins TRBV6-2 or TRBV6-3 and TRBJ1-2; weak D call: TRBD1 (5 bases). CDR1 MNHEY and CDR2 SVGEGT come from the germline V gene. V lost 6 bases, J lost 5 bases, and 19 bases lay in between. The length of the CDR3 is 15 residues. The DNA for the CDR3 is TGTGCCAGCAGCTATACAGGTTCACCAAGATATGGCTACACCTTC. This codes for CASSYTGSPRYGYTF.

The table lists this clonotype with many counts. The chain links TRBV20-1 to TRBJ1-2; D gene uncertain. V shed 3 bases and J shed 6 bases, with 17 bases lying between them. Per germline, CDR1 DFQATT and CDR2 SNEGSKA (reference sequence). This CDR3 contains 14 residues. DNA for the CDR3: TGCAGTGCTAGGGCTTATTCAGGACGGGATGGCTACACCTTC. Translating it yields CSARAYSGRDGYTF.

The chain recombines TRBV6-5 with TRBJ2-5, with 8 positions matching TRBD2. CDR3 length equals 13 residues. CDR1 and CDR2 (germline): MNHEY, SVGAGI. V was pared by 3 bases and J by 6 bases, with 3 bases of the junction left unmatched. CDR3 in DNA: TGTGCCAGCAGTTATTCGGGGGGGAAGACCCAGTACTTC. Translated: CASSYSGGKTQYF.

This clonotype has ten or more counts. The rearrangement links TRBV20-1 to TRBJ2-7; D is uncertain. The CDR3 covers 12 residues. Trimming removed 3 bases at V and 3 bases at J, with 9 bases between. CDR1 is DFQATT and CDR2 is SNEGSKA in the germline V gene (reference sequence). The CDR3 region has the DNA TGCAGTGCTAGTCCCAGGCTCTACGAGCAGTACGTC. Its protein is CSASPRLYEQYV.

The chain joins TRBV7-2 to TRBJ2-1, with 16 bases fitting TRBD2. The germline V gene has CDR1 SGHTA and CDR2 FQGNSA. With 4 bases clipped from V and 8 bases from J, the junction kept 11 bases outside the gene matches. The CDR3 has 18 amino acids. The CDR3 DNA reads as TGTGCCAGCAGCTACCGTCCCGGGACTAGCGGGGGGGCCTATGAGCAGTTCTTC. The encoded protein is CASSYRPGTSGGAYEQFF.

The chain is built from TRBV4-2 and TRBJ2-5; 8 nucleotides align to TRBD1. The CDR3 spans 12 residues. V shed 8 bases and J 5 bases; nucleotides not matched to a gene: 4. Per germline, CDR1 LGHNA and CDR2 YNFKEQ. CDR3 coding DNA: TGTGCCAGCCAGGACAGGGCCGAGACCCAGTACTTC. Protein product: CASQDRAETQYF.